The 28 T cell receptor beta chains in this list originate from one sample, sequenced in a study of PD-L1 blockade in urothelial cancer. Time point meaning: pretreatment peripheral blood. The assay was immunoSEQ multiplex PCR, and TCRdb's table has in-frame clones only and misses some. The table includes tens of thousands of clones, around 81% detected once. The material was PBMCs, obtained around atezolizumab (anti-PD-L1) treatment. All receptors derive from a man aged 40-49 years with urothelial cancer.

CDR3: CASSLFQRSYNEQFF. CDR3 sequence (DNA): TGTGCCAGCAGCTTGTTCCAGCGCTCCTACAATGAGCAGTTCTTC. The chain joins TRBV7-8 to TRBJ2-1; D is unresolved. The CDR3 spans 15 residues. V was cut by 3 bases and J by 0 bases, with 9 bases left in between. Per germline, CDR1 SGHVS and CDR2 FQNEAQ.

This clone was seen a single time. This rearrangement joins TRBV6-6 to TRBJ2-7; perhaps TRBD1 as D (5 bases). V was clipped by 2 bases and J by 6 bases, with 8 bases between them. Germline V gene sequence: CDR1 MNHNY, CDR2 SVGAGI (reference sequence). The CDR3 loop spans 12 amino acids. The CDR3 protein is CASSYLGAEQYF. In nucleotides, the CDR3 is TGTGCCAGCAGTTACCTTGGGGCCGAGCAGTACTTC.

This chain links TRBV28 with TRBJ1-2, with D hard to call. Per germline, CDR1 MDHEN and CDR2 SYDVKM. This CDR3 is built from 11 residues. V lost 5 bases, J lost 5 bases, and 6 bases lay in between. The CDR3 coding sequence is TGTGCCAGCAGTGAGGATTATGGCTACACCTTC. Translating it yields CASSEDYGYTF.

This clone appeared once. This CDR3 reads CASSLFYSPAGEPYEQYF. CDR3 in DNA: TGCGCCAGCAGCCTTTTTTACTCCCCAGCGGGTGAACCCTACGAGCAGTACTTC. The chain is built from TRBV4-1 and TRBJ2-7, with a weak D call TRBD2 (6 bases). V lost 4 bases, J lost 2 bases, and 24 bases lay in between. This CDR3 has 18 residues. CDR1 and CDR2 from the germline V gene are MGHRA and YSYEKL.

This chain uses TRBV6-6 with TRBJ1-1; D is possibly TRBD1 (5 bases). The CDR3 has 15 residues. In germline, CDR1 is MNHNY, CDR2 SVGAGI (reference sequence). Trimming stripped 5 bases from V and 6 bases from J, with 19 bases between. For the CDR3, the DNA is TGTGCCAGCAGTACCCGGCGGGACGGGGTGTCTGAAGCTTTCTTT. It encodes CASSTRRDGVSEAFF.

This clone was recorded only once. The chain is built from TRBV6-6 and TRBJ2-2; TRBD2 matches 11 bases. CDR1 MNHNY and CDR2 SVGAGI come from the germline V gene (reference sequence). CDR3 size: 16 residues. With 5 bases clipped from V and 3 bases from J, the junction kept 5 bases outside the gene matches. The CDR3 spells CASSPLAGAYTGELFF. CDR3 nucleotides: TGTGCCAGCAGTCCACTAGCGGGAGCGTACACCGGGGAGCTGTTTTTT.

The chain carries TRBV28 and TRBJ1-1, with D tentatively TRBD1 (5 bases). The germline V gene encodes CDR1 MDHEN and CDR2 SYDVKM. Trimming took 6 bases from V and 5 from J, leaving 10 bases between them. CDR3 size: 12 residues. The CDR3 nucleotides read TGTGCCAGCAGGGTAGGGGTGACTGAAGCTTTCTTT. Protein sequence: CASRVGVTEAFF.

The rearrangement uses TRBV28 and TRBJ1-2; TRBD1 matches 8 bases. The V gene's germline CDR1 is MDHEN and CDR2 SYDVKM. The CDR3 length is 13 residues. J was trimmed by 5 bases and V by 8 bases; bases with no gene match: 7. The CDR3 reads CASGWDRLYGYTF. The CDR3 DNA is TGTGCCAGCGGCTGGGACAGGCTTTATGGCTACACCTTC.

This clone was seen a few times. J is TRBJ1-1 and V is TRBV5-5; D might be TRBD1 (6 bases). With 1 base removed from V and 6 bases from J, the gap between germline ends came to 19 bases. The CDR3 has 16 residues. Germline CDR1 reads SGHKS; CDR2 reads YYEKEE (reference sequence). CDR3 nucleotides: TGTGCCAGCAGCTTGAGATTTTTGGGGGCAGGAGCTGAAGCTTTCTTT. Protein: CASSLRFLGAGAEAFF.

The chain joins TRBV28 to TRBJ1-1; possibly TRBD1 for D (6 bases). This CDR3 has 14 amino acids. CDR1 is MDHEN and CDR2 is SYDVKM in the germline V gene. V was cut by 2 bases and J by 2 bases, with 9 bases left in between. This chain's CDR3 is CASSLRGYNTEAFF. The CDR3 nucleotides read TGTGCCAGCAGTTTAAGGGGGTACAACACTGAAGCTTTCTTT.

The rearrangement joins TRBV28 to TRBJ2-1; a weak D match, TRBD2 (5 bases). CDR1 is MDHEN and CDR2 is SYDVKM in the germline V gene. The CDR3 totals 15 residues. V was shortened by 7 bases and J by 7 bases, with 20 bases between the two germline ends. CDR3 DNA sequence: TGTGCCAGCATGACCCAGACTCCGGGCGGGAATGAGCAGTTCTTC. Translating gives CASMTQTPGGNEQFF.

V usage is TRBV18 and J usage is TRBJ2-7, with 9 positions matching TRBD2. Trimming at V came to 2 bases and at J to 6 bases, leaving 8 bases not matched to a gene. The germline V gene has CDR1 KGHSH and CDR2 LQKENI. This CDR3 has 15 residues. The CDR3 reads CASSPRSLAGLEQYF. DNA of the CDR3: TGTGCCAGCTCACCAAGAAGCCTAGCGGGACTCGAGCAGTACTTC.

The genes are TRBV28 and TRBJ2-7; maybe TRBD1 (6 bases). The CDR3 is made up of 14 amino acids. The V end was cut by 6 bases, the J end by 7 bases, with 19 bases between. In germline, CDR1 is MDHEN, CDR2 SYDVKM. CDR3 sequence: CASREVTGSKEQYF. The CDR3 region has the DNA TGTGCCAGCAGGGAAGTGACAGGATCAAAAGAGCAGTACTTC. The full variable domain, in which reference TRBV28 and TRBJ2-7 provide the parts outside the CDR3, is DVKVTQSSRYLVKRTGEKVFLECVQDMDHENMFWYRQDPGLGLRLIYFSYDVKMKEKGDIPEGYSVSREKKERFSLILESASTNQTSMYLCASREVTGSKEQYFGPGTRLTVT.

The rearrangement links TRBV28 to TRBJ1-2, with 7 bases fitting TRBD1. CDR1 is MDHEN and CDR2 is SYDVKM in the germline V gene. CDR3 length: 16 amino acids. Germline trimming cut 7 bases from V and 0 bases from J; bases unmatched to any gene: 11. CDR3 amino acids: CASNAGTEYSNYGYTF. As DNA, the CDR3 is TGTGCCAGCAATGCAGGGACAGAATATTCTAACTATGGCTACACCTTC.

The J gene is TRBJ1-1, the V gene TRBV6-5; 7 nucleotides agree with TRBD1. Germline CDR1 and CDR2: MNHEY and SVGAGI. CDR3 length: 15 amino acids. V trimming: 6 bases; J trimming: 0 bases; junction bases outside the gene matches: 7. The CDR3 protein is CASRRTQGMNTEAFF. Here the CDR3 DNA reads TGTGCCAGCAGGCGGACACAGGGGATGAACACTGAAGCTTTCTTT.

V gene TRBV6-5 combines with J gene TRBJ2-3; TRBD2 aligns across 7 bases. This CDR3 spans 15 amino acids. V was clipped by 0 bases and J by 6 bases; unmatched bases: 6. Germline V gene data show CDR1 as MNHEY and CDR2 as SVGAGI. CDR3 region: CASSYSTGRFDTQYF. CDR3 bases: TGTGCCAGCAGTTACTCTACCGGGAGGTTCGATACGCAGTATTTT.

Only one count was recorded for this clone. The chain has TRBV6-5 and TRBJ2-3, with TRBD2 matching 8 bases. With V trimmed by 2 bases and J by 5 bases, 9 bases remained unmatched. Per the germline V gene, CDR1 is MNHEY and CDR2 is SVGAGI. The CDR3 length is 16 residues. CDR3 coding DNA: TGTGCCAGCAGTTACCGACCGCGGGCGGGAGGAGATACGCAGTATTTT. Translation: CASSYRPRAGGDTQYF.

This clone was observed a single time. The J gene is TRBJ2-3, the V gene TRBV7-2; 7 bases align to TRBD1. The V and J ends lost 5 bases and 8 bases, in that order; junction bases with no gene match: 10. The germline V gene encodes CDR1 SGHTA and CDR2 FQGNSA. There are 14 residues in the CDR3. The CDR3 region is CASSATGAVGTQYF. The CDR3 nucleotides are TGTGCCAGCAGCGCTACAGGGGCGGTGGGTACGCAGTATTTT.

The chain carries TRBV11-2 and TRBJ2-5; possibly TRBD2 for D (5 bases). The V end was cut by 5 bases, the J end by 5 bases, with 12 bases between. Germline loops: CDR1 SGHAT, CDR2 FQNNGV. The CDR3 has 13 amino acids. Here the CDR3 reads CASSPGVQETQYF. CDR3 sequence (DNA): TGTGCCAGCAGCCCCGGGGTTCAGGAGACCCAGTACTTC.

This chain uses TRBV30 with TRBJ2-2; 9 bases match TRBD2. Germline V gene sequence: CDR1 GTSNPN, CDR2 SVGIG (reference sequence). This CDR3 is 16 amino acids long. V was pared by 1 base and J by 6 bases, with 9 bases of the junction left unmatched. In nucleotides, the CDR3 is TGTGCCTGGAGTGCCCCGGGGAGCGGGAGGCCCGGGGAGCTGTTTTTT. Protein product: CAWSAPGSGRPGELFF.

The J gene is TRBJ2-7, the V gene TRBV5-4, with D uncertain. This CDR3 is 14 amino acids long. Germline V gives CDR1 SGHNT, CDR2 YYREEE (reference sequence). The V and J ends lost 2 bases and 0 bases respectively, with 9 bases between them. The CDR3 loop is CASSFDTSSYEQYF. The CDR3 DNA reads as TGTGCCAGCAGCTTCGACACGAGCTCCTACGAGCAGTACTTC.

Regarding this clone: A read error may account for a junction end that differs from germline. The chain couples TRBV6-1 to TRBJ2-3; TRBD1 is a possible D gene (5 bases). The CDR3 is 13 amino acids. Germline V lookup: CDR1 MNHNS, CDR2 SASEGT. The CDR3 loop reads CASSEDWGFLIWF. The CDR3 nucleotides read TGTGCCAGCAGTGAAGACTGGGGCTTTCTCATTTGGTTT.

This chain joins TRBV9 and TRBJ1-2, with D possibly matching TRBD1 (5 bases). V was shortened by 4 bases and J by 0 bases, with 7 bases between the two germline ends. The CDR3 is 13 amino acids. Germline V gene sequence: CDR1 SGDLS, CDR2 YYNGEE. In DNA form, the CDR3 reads TGTGCCAGCAGCCCCAGGGCTAACTATGGCTACACCTTC. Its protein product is CASSPRANYGYTF.

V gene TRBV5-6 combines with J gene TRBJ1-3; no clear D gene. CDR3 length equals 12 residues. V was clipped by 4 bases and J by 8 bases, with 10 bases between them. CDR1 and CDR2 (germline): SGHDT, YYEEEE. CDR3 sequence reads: CASSAAGYTIYF. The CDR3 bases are TGTGCCAGCAGCGCCGCCGGGTACACCATATATTTT.

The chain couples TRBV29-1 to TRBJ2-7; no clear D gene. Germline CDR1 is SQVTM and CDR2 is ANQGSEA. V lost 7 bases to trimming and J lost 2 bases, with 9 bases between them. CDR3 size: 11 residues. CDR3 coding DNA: TGCAGCGCTGTAAAAACCTACGAGCAGTACTTC. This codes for CSAVKTYEQYF.

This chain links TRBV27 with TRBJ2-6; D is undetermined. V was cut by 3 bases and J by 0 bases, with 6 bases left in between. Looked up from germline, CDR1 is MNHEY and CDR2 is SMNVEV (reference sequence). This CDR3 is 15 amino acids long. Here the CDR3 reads CASSFFSSGANVLTF. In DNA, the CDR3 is TGTGCCAGCAGTTTCTTTAGCTCTGGGGCCAACGTCCTGACTTTC.

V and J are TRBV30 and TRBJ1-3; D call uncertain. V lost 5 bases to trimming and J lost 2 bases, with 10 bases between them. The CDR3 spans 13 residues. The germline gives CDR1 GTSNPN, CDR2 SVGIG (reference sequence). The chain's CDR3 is CAWRMAAGNTIYF. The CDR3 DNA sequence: TGTGCCTGGCGGATGGCGGCTGGAAACACCATATATTTT.

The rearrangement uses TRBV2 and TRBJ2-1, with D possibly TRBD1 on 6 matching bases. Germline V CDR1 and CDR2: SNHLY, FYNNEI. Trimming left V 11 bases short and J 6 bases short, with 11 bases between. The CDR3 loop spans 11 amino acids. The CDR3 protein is CAGRQVNEQFF. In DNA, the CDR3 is TGTGCCGGACGACAGGTCAATGAGCAGTTCTTC.